The text below deals with one T cell receptor (beta chain). Germline CDR1 and CDR2: MDHEN and SYDVKM. The CDR3 runs to 15 residues. V lost 6 bases and J 0 bases, leaving 12 bases between the germline ends. In the naive CD8 group, cells lacked CD45RO and were positively selected for CCR7, so terminally differentiated effector memory CD45RA+ cells were left out. This sample is drawn from a study of shared clonotypes between healthy human individuals. Libraries were prepared by immunoSEQ multiplex PCR; TCRdb keeps only in-frame clonotypes and omits some of them. The table lists about 610,000 clones, around 96% of them singletons, with about 0.11% in the top ten.

The J gene is TRBJ1-3, the V gene TRBV28; no reliable D call. This TCR was sampled from a woman under 40 in good health. Input material: naive CD8+ T cells sorted from blood. The CDR3 reads CASSLTLNSGNTIYF. In nucleotides, the CDR3 is TGTGCCAGCAGCCTAACCCTCAACTCTGGAAACACCATATATTTT.